This T cell receptor beta chain stems from a study of cytomegalovirus exposure and HLA in healthy donors. 60 Vbeta and 13 Jbeta primers were used in PCR. Clones were read by immunoSEQ multiplex PCR, and TCRdb kept only the in-frame ones, dropping some. This sample's table has roughly 34,000 clones. V gave up 4 bases and J gave up 7 bases; unmatched junction bases: 8. The length of the CDR3 is 14 residues. In germline, CDR1 is GTSNPN, CDR2 SVGIG (reference sequence). The chain combines TRBV30 with TRBJ2-1; TRBD2 matches 9 bases. Sequenced material: PBMCs. The clonotype comes from a man in his forties or fifties in good health and CMV-seronegative. This CDR3 reads CAWISGSIGNEQFF. The CDR3 nucleotides read TGTGCCTGGATTAGCGGGAGTATTGGGAATGAGCAGTTCTTC.